This T cell receptor (beta chain) originates from a study of identifying expanded T cells in peripheral blood. Findings and limits, study-wide: Technical replicates showed about 1.2 changed clones; approximately 2 weeks roughly 16; four weeks 19. Approximately 2-week clone count variance significantly increased as total template count grew.

The table came from immunoSEQ multiplex PCR; TCRdb's copy has only in-frame clones and leaves some out. The table lists some 78,000 clones, more than 75% of them singletons. No infections or other immune events were documented during collection. Details on this clone: What it binds is not known.

CDR1 is LNHNV, CDR2 YYDKDF, per germline (reference sequence). V was trimmed by 3 bases and J by 3 bases, leaving 14 bases between them. The CDR3 has 15 amino acids. Input material: blood. V gene TRBV15 combines with J gene TRBJ1-2, with no clear D. The origin of this receptor is a person between 18 and 69 years old in good health. CDR3 bases: TGTGCCACCAGCAGGGGTCTTGATATTTACTATGGCTACACCTTC. Translated: CATSRGLDIYYGYTF.